The 22 T cell receptor beta chains below all came from one sample that was sequenced in a study of T-cell memory formation after mild COVID-19. MiXCR was run by TCRdb on the 5' RACE reads, yielding one entry per CDR3 protein. The data hold 250,000 to 300,000 distinct CDR3 sequences, with around 15% observed a single time. Sequences were obtained from PBMCs or a T cell subset sorted from them (not recorded which). Receptors were obtained from a man aged 18 to 35 who had mild COVID-19 (a few samples of this study predate the infection). Cell type and time point are not known.

The chain carries TRBV7-2 and TRBJ2-3; TRBD2 agrees at 14 bases. Germline CDR1 SGHTA, CDR2 FQGNSA. This CDR3 is 17 amino acids long. J was trimmed by 8 bases and V by 5 bases; bases with no gene match: 12. This CDR3 reads CASSPGGLAGVQGTQYF. The CDR3 DNA follows: TGTGCCAGCAGCCCCGGGGGACTAGCGGGGGTCCAGGGTACGCAGTATTTT.

V usage is TRBV10-3 and J usage is TRBJ2-1; D possibly matches TRBD1 or TRBD2 (5 bases each). The CDR3 loop spans 14 amino acids. Germline CDR1 is ENHRY and CDR2 is SYGVKD. Trimming took 0 bases from V and 8 from J, leaving 11 bases between them. The CDR3 reads CAISESRGSDEQFF. The CDR3, as DNA: TGTGCCATCAGTGAGTCGAGGGGTAGCGATGAGCAGTTCTTC.

The chain joins TRBV7-9 to TRBJ1-2, with a tentative D call TRBD1 (5 bases). CDR3 size: 13 residues. The ends were cut back, 2 bases at V and 9 bases at J, with 13 bases in the middle. The germline V gene has CDR1 SEHNR and CDR2 FQNEAQ (reference sequence). CDR3 coding DNA: TGTGCCAGCAGCTTATCTGGTGGGACGAGCTACACCTTC. Its translation is CASSLSGGTSYTF. Full variable domain (rest looked up from reference TRBV7-9 and TRBJ1-2): DTGVSQNPRHKITKRGQNVTFRCDPISEHNRLYWYRQTLGQGPEFLTYFQNEAQLEKSRLLSDRFSAERPKGSFSTLEIQRTEQGDSAMYLCASSLSGGTSYTFGSGTRLTVV.

There are many counts of this clonotype. The chain employs TRBV5-1 and TRBJ2-3; D is ambiguous. Germline V gives CDR1 SGHRS, CDR2 YFSETQ. Deletions cut 0 bases from V and 3 bases from J, with 8 bases between. This CDR3 is 14 amino acids long. CDR3 in DNA: TGCGCCAGCAGCTTGGTGGGCCCTACAGATACGCAGTATTTT. Its translation: CASSLVGPTDTQYF.

Here the CDR3 DNA reads TGCAGTGCTAGGGGAGCAGCGAGCTCCTACAATGAGCAGTTCTTC. This translates into CSARGAASSYNEQFF. The chain carries TRBV20-1 and TRBJ2-1; maybe TRBD2 (5 bases). CDR3 length equals 15 residues. The ends were cut back, 3 bases at V and 0 bases at J, with 12 bases in the middle. Germline lookup yields CDR1 DFQATT and CDR2 SNEGSKA (reference sequence).

This clonotype was counted only a few times. This chain links TRBV20-1 with TRBJ1-5; D may be TRBD1 (5 bases). The CDR3 contains 14 residues. V lost 6 bases, J lost 2 bases, and 14 bases lay in between. The germline V gene encodes CDR1 DFQATT and CDR2 SNEGSKA (reference sequence). The CDR3 sequence: CSAQTETGNQPQHF. DNA for the CDR3: TGCAGTGCGCAAACGGAGACAGGCAATCAGCCCCAGCATTTT.

V usage is TRBV4-3 and J usage is TRBJ2-2; D call uncertain. V was clipped by 0 bases and J by 0 bases, with 11 bases between them. This CDR3 is built from 17 residues. Looked up from germline, CDR1 is LGHNA and CDR2 is YSLEER. CDR3 DNA: TGCGCCAGCAGCCAAGAGGGCCCCTTCACGAACACCGGGGAGCTGTTTTTT. This gives the protein CASSQEGPFTNTGELFF.

The chain employs TRBV7-2 and TRBJ1-2; 7 bases agree with TRBD1. The CDR3 is made up of 15 amino acids. Germline V gives CDR1 SGHTA, CDR2 FQGNSA. V shed 4 bases, J shed 5 bases, and the junction held 10 bases outside the gene matches. DNA of the CDR3: TGTGCCAGCAGCTCTCCAGGACAGGCACCATATGGCTACACCTTC. Translating it yields CASSSPGQAPYGYTF. Combining the CDR3 with reference TRBV7-2 and TRBJ1-2 gives the whole variable domain GAGVSQSPSNKVTEKGKDVELRCDPISGHTALYWYRQSLGQGLEFLIYFQGNSAPDKSGLPSDRFSAERTGGSVSTLTIQRTQQEDSAVYLCASSSPGQAPYGYTFGSGTRLTVV.

This clonotype was seen only a few times. V and J are TRBV29-1 and TRBJ2-3; no clear D gene. Deletions cut 6 bases from V and 2 bases from J, with 6 bases between. The CDR3 is 11 residues long. Germline CDR1 SQVTM, CDR2 ANQGSEA. CDR3 nucleotides: TGCAGCGTCACCCCCACAGATACGCAGTATTTT. Encoded protein: CSVTPTDTQYF.

V and J are TRBV29-1 and TRBJ2-5; TRBD1 aligns across 7 bases. Germline assignment: CDR1 SQVTM and CDR2 ANQGSEA. The junction had 5 bases not matched to a gene; V was cut back by 5 bases and J by 5 bases. CDR3 length: 12 residues. This chain's CDR3 is CSVMGQWETQYF. The CDR3 region has the DNA TGCAGCGTTATGGGACAGTGGGAGACCCAGTACTTC. Together with reference TRBV29-1 and TRBJ2-5, the CDR3 gives the full variable domain: SAVISQKPSRDICQRGTSLTIQCQVDSQVTMMFWYRQQPGQSLTLIATANQGSEATYESGFVIDKFPISRPNLTFSTLTVSNMSPEDSSIYLCSVMGQWETQYFGPGTRLLVL.

This clonotype was seen more than once but under ten times. The chain joins TRBV4-3 to TRBJ2-1; the D gene is possibly TRBD1 (5 bases). This CDR3 has 14 residues. CDR1 is LGHNA and CDR2 is YSLEER in the germline V gene. Trimming removed 0 bases from V and 10 bases from J, with 13 bases in between. Here the CDR3 DNA reads TGCGCCAGCAGCCAAGAGAGCAGGGCCTGGGAGCAGTTCTTC. This sequence encodes CASSQESRAWEQFF.

V gene TRBV7-9 combines with J gene TRBJ2-1; D remains unclear. The germline gives CDR1 SEHNR, CDR2 FQNEAQ (reference sequence). Between the trimmed V and J ends, which lost 10 bases and 12 bases, there was a span of 13 bases. CDR3 length: 10 amino acids. The CDR3 DNA is TGTGCCACCCCGGCGGCTGGGCAGTTCTTC. Protein: CATPAAGQFF.

This clonotype has a count of ten or more. The chain has TRBV27 and TRBJ1-4; D call uncertain. CDR3 length: 15 residues. CDR1 is MNHEY and CDR2 is SMNVEV in the germline V gene (reference sequence). Deletions cut 6 bases from V and 0 bases from J, with 11 bases between. The CDR3 bases are TGTGCCAGCAGCCCCGTTTGGGCAACTAATGAAAAACTGTTTTTT. Protein product: CASSPVWATNEKLFF.

The table lists this clonotype with a few counts. The J gene is TRBJ1-4, the V gene TRBV5-1, with TRBD1 matching 10 bases. Trimming cost V 7 bases and J 6 bases; bases outside gene matches: 3. This CDR3 contains 13 residues. Germline lookup yields CDR1 SGHRS and CDR2 YFSETQ. The CDR3 reads CASRGTGDEKLFF. CDR3 DNA: TGCGCCAGCCGGGGGACAGGGGATGAAAAACTGTTTTTT. Filled out from reference TRBV5-1 and TRBJ1-4, the complete variable domain reads KAGVTQTPRYLIKTRGQQVTLSCSPISGHRSVSWYQQTPGQGLQFLFEYFSETQRNKGNFPGRFSGRQFSNSRSEMNVSTLELGDSALYLCASRGTGDEKLFFGSGTQLSVL.

This clonotype has only a few counts. This chain uses TRBV18 with TRBJ2-3, with D uncertain. Trimming stripped 0 bases from V and 1 base from J, with 11 bases between. The CDR3 loop spans 16 amino acids. The germline CDR1 and CDR2 sequences are KGHSH and LQKENI. The CDR3 coding sequence is TGTGCCAGCTCACCACCGGGTGTCGGGCGCACAGATACGCAGTATTTT. This gives the protein CASSPPGVGRTDTQYF.

A few counts support this clonotype. The J gene is TRBJ1-5, the V gene TRBV6-5; no reliable D call. Trimming left V 4 bases short and J 5 bases short, with 12 bases between. CDR1 MNHEY and CDR2 SVGAGI come from the germline V gene. This CDR3 spans 14 amino acids. The CDR3 loop reads CASSSGPIDQPQHF. CDR3 DNA sequence: TGTGCCAGCAGTTCAGGACCGATTGATCAGCCCCAGCATTTT.

The chain has TRBV5-1 and TRBJ2-5; D remains ambiguous. Trimming pared 3 bases from V and 8 bases from J, leaving 11 bases between. The CDR3 sequence is 12 residues long. CDR1 SGHRS and CDR2 YFSETQ come from the germline V gene. CDR3 coding DNA: TGCGCCAGCAGCTCGACTCATGATACCCAGTACTTC. This codes for CASSSTHDTQYF.

This clonotype occurred many times. The rearrangement links TRBV12-3 or TRBV12-4 to TRBJ2-3, with D maybe TRBD2 (7 bases). This CDR3 comprises 15 residues. With 7 bases removed from V and 1 base from J, the gap between germline ends came to 15 bases. CDR3 sequence: CASTLGGPRTDTQYF. The CDR3 nucleotides are TGTGCCAGCACCTTGGGGGGGCCCCGCACAGATACGCAGTATTTT.

The chain employs TRBV5-1 and TRBJ2-5, with D tentatively TRBD1 or TRBD2 (5 bases each). Germline CDR1 SGHRS, CDR2 YFSETQ. V was shortened by 2 bases and J by 5 bases, with 13 bases between the two germline ends. The CDR3 contains 14 residues. The CDR3 sequence is CASSFGTVRETQYF. CDR3 coding DNA: TGCGCCAGCAGCTTTGGGACCGTCCGGGAGACCCAGTACTTC.

This clonotype was recorded many times. The chain combines TRBV7-2 with TRBJ2-1, with D unclear. This CDR3 is 13 amino acids long. Deletions cut 5 bases from V and 0 bases from J, with 5 bases between. Germline values: CDR1 SGHTA, CDR2 FQGNSA. DNA of the CDR3: TGTGCCAGCAGCCCGGCCTCCTACAATGAGCAGTTCTTC. Translating gives CASSPASYNEQFF.

This clonotype has only a few counts. V is TRBV10-1 and J is TRBJ2-3; 7 positions agree with TRBD1. J was trimmed by 2 bases and V by 5 bases; bases with no gene match: 4. This CDR3 has 14 amino acids. Germline loops: CDR1 WNHNN, CDR2 SYGVQD (reference sequence). The chain's CDR3 is CASSWDSLTDTQYF. In DNA, the CDR3 is TGCGCCAGCAGTTGGGACAGCCTCACAGATACGCAGTATTTT.

The chain carries TRBV7-2 and TRBJ2-2, with 7 bases fitting TRBD2. Germline-derived CDR1 and CDR2 are SGHTA and FQGNSA. The J segment lost 6 bases and the V segment lost 3 bases, leaving 13 bases of the junction unmatched. This CDR3 region has 17 residues. The CDR3 reads CASSFRVGRKGAGELFF. In DNA form, the CDR3 reads TGTGCCAGCAGCTTTCGGGTCGGGAGGAAGGGTGCCGGGGAGCTGTTTTTT. The whole variable domain, filled in from reference TRBV7-2 and TRBJ2-2, reads GAGVSQSPSNKVTEKGKDVELRCDPISGHTALYWYRQSLGQGLEFLIYFQGNSAPDKSGLPSDRFSAERTGGSVSTLTIQRTQQEDSAVYLCASSFRVGRKGAGELFFGEGSRLTVL.